The source of this TCR beta chain is a study of blood T cell repertoires in COVID-19. The table came from immunoSEQ multiplex PCR; TCRdb's copy has only in-frame clones and leaves some out. Of fewer than 350,000 clones in the sample, roughly 90% are singletons; the top ten hold around 14%. CDR3 length equals 16 residues. The junction had 3 bases not matched to a gene; V was cut back by 2 bases and J by 1 base. The germline CDR1 and CDR2 sequences are KGHDR and SFDVKD. Enrolled during active infection, Seattle patients were then followed longitudinally. The receptor comes from a woman in her 70s with COVID-19, enrolled during active disease. The J gene is TRBJ1-5, the V gene TRBV24-1, with 8 bases matching TRBD1. Input material: peripheral blood. CDR3 region: CATSDSGGASNQPQHF. CDR3 nucleotides: TGTGCCACCAGTGATTCAGGGGGCGCGAGCAATCAGCCCCAGCATTTT.